The following is a TCR beta chain sequence with its context. Its specificity is unknown. The sample comes from a study of identical twins. Study observations and caveats: The study drew conclusions from cross-sectional statistical analysis, not from following the same donors. Researchers caution that invariant MAIT and iNKT cells could partly confound zero-insertion analyses. For cord blood, abundant beta clonotypes had fewer insertions, unlike memory repertoires, which showed none. Sequences that were beta out-of-frame showed weaker excess twin sharing.

V dropped 2 bases and J dropped 0; count of bases not matched to a gene: 3. The CDR3 runs 18 residues. Germline V gene sequence: CDR1 MNHEY, CDR2 SMNVEV (reference sequence). TCRdb re-called the 5' RACE reads with MiXCR, one entry per CDR3 protein. The sample has 1.5 million to 2 million distinct CDR3 sequences, about 31% seen once; the top ten hold over 0.25%. The chain couples TRBV27 to TRBJ2-2; 13 positions agree with TRBD2. Input material: cord blood. This TCR was recovered from a newborn girl in good health. The CDR3 nucleotides read TGTGCCAGCAGTTTAGGACTAGCGGGAGTCCCGAACACCGGGGAGCTGTTTTTT. Residues: CASSLGLAGVPNTGELFF.